The rows below give T cell receptor beta chains drawn from one sample of a study of cytomegalovirus exposure and HLA in healthy donors. Libraries were prepared by immunoSEQ multiplex PCR; TCRdb keeps only in-frame clonotypes and omits some of them. The table records 150,000 to 200,000 clones, roughly 88% of them present only once. The sequencing sample was made of PBMCs. These receptors all come from a young woman in good health and CMV-seronegative. Both conserved end residues are trimmed from each CDR3.

TRBV6-6	.	ASSRTGTGSYEQY
TRBV5-4	TRBJ2-5	ASSGLAEGDAQETQY
TRBV5-1	TRBJ2-3	ASSLPSGGIADTQY
TRBV15	TRBJ1-1	ATSRDTGIGNTEAF
TRBV5-1	TRBJ1-2	ASSLVGQGYGYT
TRBV6-1	TRBJ1-4	ASTGQANEKLF
TRBV5-1	TRBJ1-1	ASSSRGQTNTEAF
TRBV7-9	TRBJ1-4	ASSQAPAEKLF
TRBV2	TRBJ2-3	ASSLYGLAEEPSTDTQY
TRBV7-9	TRBJ2-7	ASSSRQGGTYEQY
TRBV19	TRBJ1-2	ASSTDAGGTYGYT
TRBV14	TRBJ2-7	ASSPYSLGRYEQY
TRBV7-9	TRBJ1-4	SSSSRRQGAFEKLF
TRBV6-1	TRBJ2-1	ASSGVAGGENEQF
TRBV7-9	TRBJ2-3	ASSLGSGRVTDTQY
TRBV5-1	TRBJ1-5	ASSPGGTGWDQPQH
TRBV18	TRBJ2-1	ASSALSGPTYNEQF
TRBV4-1	TRBJ2-6	ASSQDGAGGAGANVLT